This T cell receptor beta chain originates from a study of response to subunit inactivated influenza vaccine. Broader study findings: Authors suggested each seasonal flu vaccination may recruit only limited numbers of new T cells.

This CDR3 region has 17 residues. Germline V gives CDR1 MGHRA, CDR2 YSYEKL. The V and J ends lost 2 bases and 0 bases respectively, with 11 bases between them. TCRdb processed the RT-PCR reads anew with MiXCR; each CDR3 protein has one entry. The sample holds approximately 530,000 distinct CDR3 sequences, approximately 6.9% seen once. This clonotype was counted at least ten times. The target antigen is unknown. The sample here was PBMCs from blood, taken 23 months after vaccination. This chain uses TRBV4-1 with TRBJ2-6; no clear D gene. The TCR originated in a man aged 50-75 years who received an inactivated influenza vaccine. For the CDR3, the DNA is TGCGCCAGCAGCCAACGCATGGACCGCTCTGGGGCCAACGTCCTGACTTTC. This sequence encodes CASSQRMDRSGANVLTF.